This TCR beta chain derives from a study of T cell repertoires in cytomegalovirus infection. V was clipped by 1 base and J by 4 bases; unmatched bases: 12. Germline V lookup: CDR1 SGHVS, CDR2 FNYEAQ. CDR3 length: 17 residues. One entry per CDR3 protein, called by TCRdb with MiXCR from the reads. The sample includes about 740,000 distinct CDR3 sequences, roughly a third of them seen just once. The specimen sequenced was PBMCs. This sequence originates from a human donor in good health (CMV status not recorded). Some clones in this sample may be carry-over from other donors' samples. This chain links TRBV7-6 with TRBJ2-7; 8 bases are shared with TRBD2. This CDR3 reads CASSLDEAGGIIYEQYF. In nucleotides, the CDR3 is TGTGCCAGCAGCTTAGATGAGGCGGGAGGAATCATTTACGAGCAGTACTTC.